The next 15 T cell receptor beta chains were all read from a single sample in a study of T cells after yellow fever vaccination. MiXCR, run by TCRdb on the 5' RACE reads, gives a single entry per CDR3 protein. This sample has 95,000 to 100,000 distinct CDR3 sequences; about 5.8% occur once, and the top ten carry under 50%. Sequences were derived from CD8+ T cells sorted from PBMCs, sampled 10 days after the yellow fever booster vaccination. These receptors all come from a man younger than 30 who received the YFV17D yellow fever vaccine.

This clonotype has a handful of counts. The chain carries TRBV3-1 and TRBJ2-7; D gene uncertain. V shed 0 bases and J shed 1 base, with 4 bases lying between them. This CDR3 comprises 13 residues. Looked up from germline, CDR1 is LGHDT and CDR2 is YNNKEL (reference sequence). The CDR3 is CASSQELSYEQYF. The CDR3 DNA reads as TGTGCCAGCAGCCAAGAATTATCCTACGAGCAGTACTTC.

V and J are TRBV3-1 and TRBJ2-3; a possible D gene is TRBD2 (5 bases). The V gene lost 4 bases and the J gene lost 8 bases, with 13 bases spanning the gap. The germline gives CDR1 LGHDT, CDR2 YNNKEL (reference sequence). This CDR3 has 13 residues. CDR3 region: CASSLRGLGTQYF. The CDR3 bases are TGTGCCAGCAGCCTCCGAGGGCTGGGTACGCAGTATTTT.

The chain joins TRBV25-1 to TRBJ2-2, with no clear D. V shed 4 bases and J shed 2 bases, with 5 bases lying between them. Germline-derived CDR1 and CDR2 are MGHDK and SYGVNS. There are 13 residues in the CDR3. As DNA, the CDR3 is TGTGCCAGCAGTGCGAGTAACACCGGGGAGCTGTTTTTT. Amino acid sequence: CASSASNTGELFF.

The table lists this clonotype with many counts. This chain uses TRBV6-5 with TRBJ1-3; D is possibly TRBD1 (5 bases). Germline values: CDR1 MNHEY, CDR2 SVGAGI. CDR3 size: 14 residues. V was trimmed by 3 bases and J by 2 bases, leaving 8 bases between them. The CDR3 nucleotides read TGTGCCAGCAGTTATTCGACAGCTGGAAACACCATATATTTT. Protein sequence: CASSYSTAGNTIYF.

This clonotype has more than one count but fewer than ten. This chain links TRBV7-9 with TRBJ1-2; 8 bases line up with TRBD1. The germline V gene encodes CDR1 SEHNR and CDR2 FQNEAQ (reference sequence). There are 13 residues in the CDR3. J lost 8 bases, V lost 1 base, and 3 bases had no gene match. The CDR3: CASSLGTGFGYTF. The CDR3 region has the DNA TGTGCCAGCAGCTTAGGGACAGGGTTCGGCTACACCTTC. The variable domain in full, with the rest retrieved from reference TRBV7-9 and TRBJ1-2, is DTGVSQNPRHKITKRGQNVTFRCDPISEHNRLYWYRQTLGQGPEFLTYFQNEAQLEKSRLLSDRFSAERPKGSFSTLEIQRTEQGDSAMYLCASSLGTGFGYTFGSGTRLTVV.

This clonotype was counted ten times or more. This CDR3 is CASSPQGLAGGSGEQFF. The CDR3 DNA reads TGTGCCAGCAGTCCCCAGGGACTAGCGGGGGGAAGCGGTGAGCAGTTCTTC. The chain employs TRBV6-4 and TRBJ2-1; 15 bases align to TRBD2. Germline V gene sequence: CDR1 MRHNA, CDR2 SNTAGT. The CDR3 is made up of 17 amino acids. Trimming at V came to 5 bases and at J to 9 bases, leaving 11 bases not matched to a gene.

This clonotype was detected a few times. The chain carries TRBV7-3 and TRBJ2-2; weak D call: TRBD2 (6 bases). Germline CDR1 is SGHTA and CDR2 is FQGTGA. This CDR3 region has 17 residues. The V gene lost 5 bases and the J gene lost 0 bases, with 16 bases spanning the gap. Here the CDR3 DNA reads TGTGCCAGCAGCGCCTCGGGGGACTTTGCGAACACCGGGGAGCTGTTTTTT. It translates to CASSASGDFANTGELFF.

This clonotype showed up just a few times. The CDR3 loop is CAISEPGVNTGELFF. CDR3 sequence (DNA): TGTGCCATCAGTGAGCCCGGAGTGAACACCGGGGAGCTGTTTTTT. This chain links TRBV10-3 with TRBJ2-2, with D unclear. The CDR3 consists of 15 residues. The V and J ends lost 2 bases and 1 base respectively, with 8 bases between them. Germline V gene data show CDR1 as ENHRY and CDR2 as SYGVKD.

This clonotype was detected many times. The rearrangement joins TRBV4-3 to TRBJ2-3; D is perhaps TRBD1 (5 bases). V lost 0 bases, J lost 3 bases, and 16 bases lay in between. Germline V CDR1 and CDR2: LGHNA, YSLEER. The CDR3 consists of 17 residues. The CDR3 bases are TGCGCCAGCAGCCAAGATCTTTTAGGACACCTGACAGATACGCAGTATTTT. It encodes CASSQDLLGHLTDTQYF.

Many counts were recorded for this clonotype. The J gene is TRBJ2-6, the V gene TRBV4-3; no clear D. The CDR3 totals 14 residues. In germline, CDR1 is LGHNA, CDR2 YSLEER. V was clipped by 3 bases and J by 2 bases, with 5 bases between them. The CDR3 sequence: CASSQDTGANVLTF. The CDR3 nucleotides read TGCGCCAGCAGCCAGGATACTGGGGCCAACGTCCTGACTTTC.

This clonotype showed up just a few times. The chain recombines TRBV20-1 with TRBJ1-1; a weak D match, TRBD1 (5 bases). The ends were cut back, 2 bases at V and 1 base at J, with 11 bases in the middle. There are 14 residues in the CDR3. The germline V gene encodes CDR1 DFQATT and CDR2 SNEGSKA (reference sequence). The CDR3 region is CSARNGGRNTEAFF. For the CDR3, the DNA is TGCAGTGCTAGAAACGGGGGAAGGAACACTGAAGCTTTCTTT.

J is TRBJ1-5 and V is TRBV12-3 or TRBV12-4, with 7 bases identical to TRBD1. J was trimmed by 7 bases and V by 6 bases; bases with no gene match: 9. The CDR3 contains 14 residues. The CDR3 DNA reads as TGTGCCAGCAGCCCTCGACAGGGAGCCCAGCCCCAGCATTTT. This translates into CASSPRQGAQPQHF.

This clonotype turned up a few times. The gene calls are TRBV18 and TRBJ2-5; a weak D match, TRBD2 (5 bases). The CDR3 is 13 residues long. Germline CDR1 reads KGHSH; CDR2 reads LQKENI. The germline V and J ends were trimmed by 6 bases and 4 bases, with 12 bases remaining between them. Written as DNA, the CDR3 is TGTGCCAGCTCGCGGACCCGGGGAGAGACCCAGTACTTC. Translated: CASSRTRGETQYF. The full variable domain, completed using reference TRBV18 and TRBJ2-5, is NAGVMQNPRHLVRRRGQEARLRCSPMKGHSHVYWYRQLPEEGLKFMVYLQKENIIDESGMPKERFSAEFPKEGPSILRIQQVVRGDSAAYFCASSRTRGETQYFGPGTRLLVL.

In its sample, this clonotype was seen many times. This chain connects TRBV30 to TRBJ2-1; no reliable D call. V lost 2 bases to trimming and J lost 2 bases, with 10 bases between them. Germline lookup yields CDR1 GTSNPN and CDR2 SVGIG (reference sequence). This CDR3 has 14 residues. The CDR3 nucleotides read TGTGCCTGGAGTCGAGACTCCCCCTACAATGAGCAGTTCTTC. Protein product: CAWSRDSPYNEQFF.

V and J are TRBV6-2 or TRBV6-3 and TRBJ2-5, with D perhaps matching TRBD2 (5 bases). The CDR3 covers 12 residues. V gave up 6 bases and J gave up 2 bases, with 7 bases separating them. The germline V gene has CDR1 MNHEY and CDR2 SVGEGT. As DNA, the CDR3 is TGTGCCAGCAGGAGGACTCAAGAGACCCAGTACTTC. Translated: CASRRTQETQYF.